The 6 T cell receptor beta chains reported below all come from one sample, sequenced in a study of PD-1 blockade in classical Hodgkin lymphoma. Only in-frame clones appear in the TCRdb table, and some are missing; sequencing was by immunoSEQ multiplex PCR. The sample consists of a few thousand clones, 60% to 70% of them appearing once. No patient escaped relapse after autologous stem cell transplantation, and brentuximab vedotin exposure varied. The sample consisted of peripheral blood mononuclear cells (PBMCs), taken before the second cycle of nivolumab. Receptors originate from a human donor with classical Hodgkin lymphoma.

The genes are TRBV5-1 and TRBJ2-3, with a tentative D call TRBD2 (6 bases). V lost 0 bases and J 5 bases, leaving 10 bases between the germline ends. Looked up from germline, CDR1 is SGHRS and CDR2 is YFSETQ. The CDR3 has 14 amino acids. CDR3 residues: CASSLAAGLDTQYF. CDR3 in DNA: TGCGCCAGCAGCTTGGCCGCGGGGTTAGATACGCAGTATTTT.

This chain connects TRBV27 to TRBJ2-1, with 7 positions matching TRBD2. Trimming removed 0 bases from V and 4 bases from J; junction bases left unmatched: 18. Germline CDR1 is MNHEY and CDR2 is SMNVEV (reference sequence). This CDR3 is 20 amino acids long. This chain's CDR3 is CASSLSRAPRAGREYNEQFF. Here the CDR3 DNA reads TGTGCCAGCAGTTTATCGAGAGCCCCCCGAGCGGGACGAGAATACAATGAGCAGTTCTTC.

The rearrangement links TRBV6-1 to TRBJ2-2, with 8 bases aligning to TRBD2. From germline, CDR1 is MNHNS and CDR2 SASEGT. This CDR3 has 15 amino acids. V was pared by 6 bases and J by 5 bases, with 8 bases of the junction left unmatched. This chain's CDR3 is CASRESGGRTGELFF. CDR3 bases: TGTGCCAGCAGGGAGTCGGGGGGGAGAACCGGGGAGCTGTTTTTT.

This clone was counted a single time. The rearrangement uses TRBV20-1 and TRBJ1-6; D is uncertain. The CDR3 is 11 amino acids. Germline V CDR1 and CDR2: DFQATT, SNEGSKA (reference sequence). The CDR3 DNA sequence: TGCTCGGATAAAAGTACTTCACCCCTCCACTTT. Translated: CSDKSTSPLHF.

The gene calls are TRBV7-9 and TRBJ2-6; no clear D gene. Trimming left V 5 bases short and J 0 bases short, with 11 bases between. The CDR3 extends over 16 amino acids. CDR1 is SEHNR and CDR2 is FQNEAQ in the germline V gene (reference sequence). CDR3 nucleotides: TGTGCCAGCAGCCCAGGCGTCCTCTCTGGGGCCAACGTCCTGACTTTC. This translates into CASSPGVLSGANVLTF.

This chain links TRBV28 with TRBJ2-1; no reliable D call. The germline V gene has CDR1 MDHEN and CDR2 SYDVKM. V shed 5 bases and J shed 4 bases, with 6 bases lying between them. The CDR3 is 12 residues long. The CDR3 DNA reads as TGTGCCAGCAGTCAAGAATACAATGAGCAGTTCTTC. Protein product: CASSQEYNEQFF.